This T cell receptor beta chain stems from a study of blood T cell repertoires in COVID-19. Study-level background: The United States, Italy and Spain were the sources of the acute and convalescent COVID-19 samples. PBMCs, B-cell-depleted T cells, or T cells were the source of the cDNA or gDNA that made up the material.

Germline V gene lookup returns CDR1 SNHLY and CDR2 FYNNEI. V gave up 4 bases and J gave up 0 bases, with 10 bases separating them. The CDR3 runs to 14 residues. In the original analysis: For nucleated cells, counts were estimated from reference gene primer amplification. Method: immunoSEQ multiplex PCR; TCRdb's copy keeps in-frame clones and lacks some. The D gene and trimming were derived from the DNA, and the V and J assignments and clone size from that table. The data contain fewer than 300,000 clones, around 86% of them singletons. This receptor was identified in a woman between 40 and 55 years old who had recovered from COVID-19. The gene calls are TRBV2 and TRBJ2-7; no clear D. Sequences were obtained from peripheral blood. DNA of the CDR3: TGTGCCAGCAGTGTGGGCCCCTCCTCCTACGAGCAGTACTTC. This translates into CASSVGPSSYEQYF.